This TCR beta chain was profiled in a study of diagnostic markers for celiac disease. Reprocessing the reads, TCRdb reports a single entry for every CDR3 protein and omits DNA. This sample contains approximately 8,000 distinct CDR3 sequences. From germline, CDR1 is SGHRS and CDR2 YFSETQ. This CDR3 spans 15 amino acids. The sample comprised either unsorted cells or a sorted T cell fraction (not recorded which). The source is a human donor. This table probably holds off-target reads from a library built for another chain. This chain links TRBV5-1 with TRBJ2-2. The CDR3: CASSTFGVDTGELFF.